This TCR beta chain comes out of a study of shared clonotypes between healthy human individuals. Clones were sequenced by immunoSEQ multiplex PCR, and TCRdb holds only the in-frame ones, with some missing. The table lists over 800,000 clones, roughly 92% of them singletons, with 24% in the top ten. CD8 cells classed as naive were CD45RO-negative and positively selected for CCR7, excluding terminally differentiated effector memory CD45RA+ cells. Study donors comprised healthy, HIV-negative adults devoid of recent acute infection or vaccination. Among the donors, all were Caucasian adults who lived in Nashville, Tennessee. The germline V gene encodes CDR1 GTSNPN and CDR2 SVGIG (reference sequence). The trim removed 2 bases at V and 6 bases at J, leaving 9 bases unmatched. This CDR3 spans 16 amino acids.

Input material: naive CD8+ T cells sorted from blood. The sequence derives from a man aged 30-40 years in good health. The V gene is TRBV30, the J gene TRBJ2-3; TRBD2 matches at 12 bases. The CDR3 spells CAWSLGLAGHEDTQYF. As DNA, the CDR3 is TGTGCCTGGAGTTTAGGACTAGCGGGACATGAGGATACGCAGTATTTT.